The sequence of this TCR beta chain was determined in a study of blood T cells in healthy people across ages. RNA extraction gave at least 5.5 micrograms of total RNA per sample. CDR3 size: 13 residues. The trim removed 8 bases at V and 4 bases at J, leaving 9 bases unmatched. Per germline, CDR1 SQVTM and CDR2 ANQGSEA. This clonotype showed up just a few times. A sample-barcoded 5' primer and a J-beta primer mix were used in a second PCR of about 7 to 12 cycles. TCRdb redid the calling of the 5' RACE reads with MiXCR, one entry per CDR3 protein. The sample holds hundreds of thousands of distinct CDR3 sequences, roughly 44% seen once.

Sequenced sample: blood. The origin of this receptor is a man between 60 and 70 years old in good health. J is TRBJ1-1 and V is TRBV29-1; 8 nucleotides agree with TRBD1. CDR3 nucleotide sequence: TGCAGCTGGCTGGACAGGGTCGGCACTGAAGCTTTCTTT. As protein: CSWLDRVGTEAFF.